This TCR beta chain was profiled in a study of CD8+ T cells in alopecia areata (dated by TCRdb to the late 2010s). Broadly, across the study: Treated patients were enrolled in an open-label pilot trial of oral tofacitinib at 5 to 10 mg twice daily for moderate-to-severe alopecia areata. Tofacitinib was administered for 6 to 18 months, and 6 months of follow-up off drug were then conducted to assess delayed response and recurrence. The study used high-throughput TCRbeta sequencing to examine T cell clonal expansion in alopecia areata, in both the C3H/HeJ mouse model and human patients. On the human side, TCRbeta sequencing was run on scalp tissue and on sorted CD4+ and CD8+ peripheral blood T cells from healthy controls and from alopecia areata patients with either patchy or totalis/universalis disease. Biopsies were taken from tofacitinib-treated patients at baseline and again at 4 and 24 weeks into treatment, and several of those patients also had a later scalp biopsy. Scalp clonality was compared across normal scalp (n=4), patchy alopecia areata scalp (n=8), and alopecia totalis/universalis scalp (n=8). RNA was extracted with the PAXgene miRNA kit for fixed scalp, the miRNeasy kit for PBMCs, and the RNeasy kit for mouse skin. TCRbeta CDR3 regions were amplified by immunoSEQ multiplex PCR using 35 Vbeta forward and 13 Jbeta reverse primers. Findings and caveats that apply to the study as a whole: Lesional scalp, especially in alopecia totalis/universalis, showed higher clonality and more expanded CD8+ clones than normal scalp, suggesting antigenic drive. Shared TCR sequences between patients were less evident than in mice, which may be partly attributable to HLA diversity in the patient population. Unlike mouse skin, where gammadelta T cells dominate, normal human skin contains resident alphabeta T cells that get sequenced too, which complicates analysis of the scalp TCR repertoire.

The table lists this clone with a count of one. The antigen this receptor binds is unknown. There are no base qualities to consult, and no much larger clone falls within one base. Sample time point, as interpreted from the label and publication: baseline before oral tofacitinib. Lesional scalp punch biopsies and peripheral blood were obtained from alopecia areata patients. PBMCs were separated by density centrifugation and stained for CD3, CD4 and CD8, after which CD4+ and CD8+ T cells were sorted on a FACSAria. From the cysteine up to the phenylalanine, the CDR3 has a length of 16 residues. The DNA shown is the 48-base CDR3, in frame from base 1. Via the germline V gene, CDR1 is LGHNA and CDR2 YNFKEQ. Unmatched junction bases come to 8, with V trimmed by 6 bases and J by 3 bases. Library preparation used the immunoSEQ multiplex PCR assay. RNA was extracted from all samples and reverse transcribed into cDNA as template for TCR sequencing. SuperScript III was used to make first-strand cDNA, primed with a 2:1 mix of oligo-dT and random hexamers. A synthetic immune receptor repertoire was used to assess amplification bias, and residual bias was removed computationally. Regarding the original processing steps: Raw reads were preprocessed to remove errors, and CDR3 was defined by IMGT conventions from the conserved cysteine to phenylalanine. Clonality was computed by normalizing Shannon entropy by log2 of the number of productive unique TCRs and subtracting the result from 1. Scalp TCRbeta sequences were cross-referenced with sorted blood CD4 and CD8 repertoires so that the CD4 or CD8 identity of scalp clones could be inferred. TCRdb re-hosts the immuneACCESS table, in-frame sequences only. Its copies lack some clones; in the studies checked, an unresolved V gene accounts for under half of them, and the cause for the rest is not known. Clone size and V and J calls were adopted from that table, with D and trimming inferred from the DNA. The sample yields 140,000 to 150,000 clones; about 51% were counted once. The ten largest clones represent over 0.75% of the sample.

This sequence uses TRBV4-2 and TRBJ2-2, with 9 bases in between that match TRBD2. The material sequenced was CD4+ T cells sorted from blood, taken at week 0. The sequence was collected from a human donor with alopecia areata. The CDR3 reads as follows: CASSFSGSRDTGELFF. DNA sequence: TGTGCCAGCAGTTTTAGCGGGAGTCGGGACACCGGGGAGCTGTTTTTT.